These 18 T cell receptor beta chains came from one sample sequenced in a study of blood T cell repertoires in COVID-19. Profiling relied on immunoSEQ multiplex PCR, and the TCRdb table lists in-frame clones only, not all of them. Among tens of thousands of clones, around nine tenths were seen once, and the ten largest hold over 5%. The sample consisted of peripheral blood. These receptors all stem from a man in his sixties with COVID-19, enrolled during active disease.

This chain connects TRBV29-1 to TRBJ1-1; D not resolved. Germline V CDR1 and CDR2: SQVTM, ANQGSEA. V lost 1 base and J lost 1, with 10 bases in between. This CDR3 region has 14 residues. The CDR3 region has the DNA TGCAGCGTTGAAGGAGGGAGGACGAACACTGAAGCTTTCTTT. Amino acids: CSVEGGRTNTEAFF.

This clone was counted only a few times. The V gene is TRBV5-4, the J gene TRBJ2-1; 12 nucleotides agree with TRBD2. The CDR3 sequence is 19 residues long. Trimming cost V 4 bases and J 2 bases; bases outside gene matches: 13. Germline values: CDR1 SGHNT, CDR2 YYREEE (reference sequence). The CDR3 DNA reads TGTGCCAGCAGCCATCAAAGACTAGCGGGAGATTGGGCCTACAATGAGCAGTTCTTC. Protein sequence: CASSHQRLAGDWAYNEQFF. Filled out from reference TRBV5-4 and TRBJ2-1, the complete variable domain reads ETGVTQSPTHLIKTRGQQVTLRCSSQSGHNTVSWYQQALGQGPQFIFQYYREEENGRGNFPPRFSGLQFPNYSSELNVNALELDDSALYLCASSHQRLAGDWAYNEQFFGPGTRLTVL.

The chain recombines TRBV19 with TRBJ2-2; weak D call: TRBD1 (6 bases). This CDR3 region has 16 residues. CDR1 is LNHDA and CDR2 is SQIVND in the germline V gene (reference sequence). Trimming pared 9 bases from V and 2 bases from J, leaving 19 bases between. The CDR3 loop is CASRLRGRGNTGELFF. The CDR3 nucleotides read TGTGCCAGCCGGTTAAGGGGCAGGGGAAACACCGGGGAGCTGTTTTTT.

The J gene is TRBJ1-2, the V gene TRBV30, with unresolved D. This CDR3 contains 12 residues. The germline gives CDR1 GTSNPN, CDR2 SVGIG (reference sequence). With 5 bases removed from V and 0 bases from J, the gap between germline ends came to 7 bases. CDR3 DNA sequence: TGTGCCTGGGACGTAGCTAACTATGGCTACACCTTC. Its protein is CAWDVANYGYTF.

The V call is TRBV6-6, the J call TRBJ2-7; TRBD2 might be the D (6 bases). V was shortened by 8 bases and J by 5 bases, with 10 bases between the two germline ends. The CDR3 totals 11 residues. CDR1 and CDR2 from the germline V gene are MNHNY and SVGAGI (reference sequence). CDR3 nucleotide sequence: TGTGCCAGCTCCCCGGGGGACGAGCAGTACTTC. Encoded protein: CASSPGDEQYF.

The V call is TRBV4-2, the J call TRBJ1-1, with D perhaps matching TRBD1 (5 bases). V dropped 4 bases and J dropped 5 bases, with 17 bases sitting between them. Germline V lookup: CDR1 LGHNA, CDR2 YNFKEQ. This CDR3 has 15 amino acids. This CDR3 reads CASSRGEGVGTEAFF. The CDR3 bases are TGTGCCAGCAGCCGGGGCGAAGGGGTAGGGACTGAAGCTTTCTTT.

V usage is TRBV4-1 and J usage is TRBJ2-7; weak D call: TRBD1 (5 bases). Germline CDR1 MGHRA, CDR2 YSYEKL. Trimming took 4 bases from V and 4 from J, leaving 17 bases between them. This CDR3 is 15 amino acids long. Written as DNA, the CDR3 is TGCGCCAGCAGCCTTGGGGCTACAACCGGGTACGAGCAGTACTTC. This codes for CASSLGATTGYEQYF.

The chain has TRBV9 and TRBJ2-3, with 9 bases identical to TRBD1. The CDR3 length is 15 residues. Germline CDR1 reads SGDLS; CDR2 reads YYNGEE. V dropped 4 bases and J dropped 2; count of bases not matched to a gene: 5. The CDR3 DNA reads TGTGCCAGCAGCTTCCGGACAGGGGACACAGATACGCAGTATTTT. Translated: CASSFRTGDTDTQYF.

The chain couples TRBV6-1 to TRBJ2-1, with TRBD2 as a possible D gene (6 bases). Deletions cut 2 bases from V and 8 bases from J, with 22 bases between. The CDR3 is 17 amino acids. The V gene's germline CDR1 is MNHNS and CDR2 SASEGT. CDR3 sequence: CASSESPRRDADHEQFF. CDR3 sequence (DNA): TGTGCCAGCAGTGAAAGCCCGCGGAGGGACGCCGATCATGAGCAGTTCTTC.

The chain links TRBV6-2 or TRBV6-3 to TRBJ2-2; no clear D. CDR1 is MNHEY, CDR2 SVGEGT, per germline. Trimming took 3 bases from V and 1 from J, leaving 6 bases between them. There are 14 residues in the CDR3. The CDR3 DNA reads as TGTGCCAGCAGTTATCGAGTGAACACCGGGGAGCTGTTTTTT. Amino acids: CASSYRVNTGELFF.

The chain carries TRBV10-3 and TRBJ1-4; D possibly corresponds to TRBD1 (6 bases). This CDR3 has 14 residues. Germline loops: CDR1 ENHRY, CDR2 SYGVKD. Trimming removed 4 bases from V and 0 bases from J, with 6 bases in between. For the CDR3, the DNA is TGTGCCATCAGTGGGACAGCAACTAATGAAAAACTGTTTTTT. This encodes CAISGTATNEKLFF.

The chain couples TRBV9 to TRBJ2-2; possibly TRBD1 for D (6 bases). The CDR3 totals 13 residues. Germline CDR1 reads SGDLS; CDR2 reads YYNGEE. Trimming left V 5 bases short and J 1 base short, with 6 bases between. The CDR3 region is CASRTGNTGELFF. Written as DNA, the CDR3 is TGTGCCAGCAGGACAGGGAACACCGGGGAGCTGTTTTTT.

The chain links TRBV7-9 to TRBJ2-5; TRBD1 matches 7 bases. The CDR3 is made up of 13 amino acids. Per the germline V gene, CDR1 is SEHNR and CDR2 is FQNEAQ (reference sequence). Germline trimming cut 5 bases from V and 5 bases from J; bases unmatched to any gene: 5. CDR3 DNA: TGTGCCAGCAGCCCGAGGGGGCCGGAGACCCAGTACTTC. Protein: CASSPRGPETQYF.

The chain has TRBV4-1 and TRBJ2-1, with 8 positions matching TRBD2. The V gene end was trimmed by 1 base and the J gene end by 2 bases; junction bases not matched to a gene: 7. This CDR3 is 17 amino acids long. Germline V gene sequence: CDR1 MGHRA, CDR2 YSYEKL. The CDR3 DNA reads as TGCGCCAGCAGCCAAGGTGGCGTCGGGAGGGCCTACAATGAGCAGTTCTTC. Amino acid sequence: CASSQGGVGRAYNEQFF.

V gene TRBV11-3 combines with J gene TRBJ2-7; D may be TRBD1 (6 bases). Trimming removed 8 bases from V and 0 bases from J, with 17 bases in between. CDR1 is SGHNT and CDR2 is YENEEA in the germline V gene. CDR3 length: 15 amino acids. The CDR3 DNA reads TGTGCCAGCTCTTTGGACAGTGGAAGCTCCTACGAGCAGTACTTC. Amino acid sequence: CASSLDSGSSYEQYF.

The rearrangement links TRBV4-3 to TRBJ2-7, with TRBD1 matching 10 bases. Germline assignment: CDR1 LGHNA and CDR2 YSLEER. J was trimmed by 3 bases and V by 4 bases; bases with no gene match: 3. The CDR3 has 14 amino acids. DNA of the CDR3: TGCGCCAGCAGCCTGACAGGGGGCAACTACGAGCAGTACTTC. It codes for CASSLTGGNYEQYF.

Here the CDR3 reads CASSPIRDRGAYEQYF. For the CDR3, the DNA is TGCGCCAGCAGCCCCATCCGGGACAGGGGTGCATACGAGCAGTACTTC. J is TRBJ2-7 and V is TRBV5-1, with TRBD1 matching over 10 bases. V shed 4 bases, J shed 4 bases, and the junction held 11 bases outside the gene matches. The germline V gene has CDR1 SGHRS and CDR2 YFSETQ. This CDR3 contains 16 residues.

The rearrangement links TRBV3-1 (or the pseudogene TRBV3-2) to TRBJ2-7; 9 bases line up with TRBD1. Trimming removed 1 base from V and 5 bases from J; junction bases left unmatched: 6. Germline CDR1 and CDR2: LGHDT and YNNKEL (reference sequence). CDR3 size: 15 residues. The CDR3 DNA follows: TGTGCCAGCAGCCAAGTAGCAACAGGGGGCGACGAGCAGTACTTC. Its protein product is CASSQVATGGDEQYF.